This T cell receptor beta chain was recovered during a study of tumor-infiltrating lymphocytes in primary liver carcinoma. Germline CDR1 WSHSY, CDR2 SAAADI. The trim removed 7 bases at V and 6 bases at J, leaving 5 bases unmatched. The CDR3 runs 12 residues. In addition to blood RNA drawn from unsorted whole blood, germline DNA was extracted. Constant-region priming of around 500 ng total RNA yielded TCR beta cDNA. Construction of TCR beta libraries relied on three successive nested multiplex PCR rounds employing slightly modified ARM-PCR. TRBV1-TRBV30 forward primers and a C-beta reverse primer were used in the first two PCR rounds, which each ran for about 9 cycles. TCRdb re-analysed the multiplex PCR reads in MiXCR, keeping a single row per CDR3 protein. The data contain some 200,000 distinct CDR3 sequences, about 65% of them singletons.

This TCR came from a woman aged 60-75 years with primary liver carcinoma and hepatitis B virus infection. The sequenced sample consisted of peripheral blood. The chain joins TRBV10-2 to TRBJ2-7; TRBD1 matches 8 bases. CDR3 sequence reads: CASTDRGSEQYF. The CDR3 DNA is TGCGCCAGCACTGACAGGGGTTCCGAGCAGTACTTC.